This T cell receptor (beta chain) derives from a study of identical twins. A few counts support this clonotype. What it binds is unknown. Germline V gene sequence: CDR1 MDHEN, CDR2 SYDVKM. This CDR3 region has 13 residues. Trimming shortened V by 3 bases and J by 8 bases, and 13 bases separated the two germline ends. TCRdb redid the calling of the 5' RACE reads with MiXCR, one entry per CDR3 protein. The profile covers 640,000 or so distinct CDR3 sequences, with 6% to 6.5% appearing a single time and under 2% taken by the ten largest. Regarding the study as a whole: Memory repertoires lacked the insertion deficit that abundant cord blood beta clonotypes showed. With beta out-of-frame sequences, excess sharing by twins was weaker. In monozygotic twins, models underestimated the sharing of out-of-frame TCR alpha. When twins shared out-of-frame alpha sequences, those sequences had excess low generation probability.

The chain combines TRBV28 with TRBJ1-2; weak D call: TRBD1 (6 bases). Sequences were obtained from naive T cells sorted from blood. The sequence was collected from a man younger than 35 in good health. The chain's CDR3 is CASSFSDSRGYTF. The CDR3 DNA reads as TGTGCCAGCAGTTTCTCGGACAGTCGGGGCTACACCTTC.